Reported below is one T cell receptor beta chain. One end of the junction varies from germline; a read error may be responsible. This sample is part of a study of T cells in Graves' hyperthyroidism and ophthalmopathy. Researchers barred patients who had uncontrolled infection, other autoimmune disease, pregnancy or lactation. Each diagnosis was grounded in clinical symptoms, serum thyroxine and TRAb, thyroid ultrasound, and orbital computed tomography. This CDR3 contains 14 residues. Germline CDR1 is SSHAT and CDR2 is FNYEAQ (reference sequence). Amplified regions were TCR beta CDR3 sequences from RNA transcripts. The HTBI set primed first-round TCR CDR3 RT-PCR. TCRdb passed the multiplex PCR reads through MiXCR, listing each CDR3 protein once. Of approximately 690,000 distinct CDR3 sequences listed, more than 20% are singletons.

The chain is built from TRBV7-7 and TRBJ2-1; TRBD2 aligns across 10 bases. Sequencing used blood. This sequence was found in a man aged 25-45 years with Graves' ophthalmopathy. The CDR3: CASSTSGNSYEQFF. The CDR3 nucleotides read TGTGCTAGCAGCACTAGCGGGAACTCATATGAGCAGTTCTTC. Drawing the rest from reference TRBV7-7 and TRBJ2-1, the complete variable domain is GAGVSQSPRYKVTKRGQDVTLRCDPISSHATLYWYQQALGQGPEFLTYFNYEAQPDKSGLPSDRFSAERPEGSISTLTIQRTEQRDSAMYRCASSTSGNSYEQFFGPGTRLTVL.